The rows below give T cell receptor beta chains drawn from one sample of a study of tumor-infiltrating lymphocytes in localized non-small cell lung cancer. The protocol was immunoSEQ multiplex PCR, while the TCRdb copy is restricted to in-frame clones and leaves out a portion. The sample has 25,000 to 30,000 clones; 70% to 90% are singletons. Sequencing was performed on lung tumor tissue. The receptors were gathered from a human donor with non-small cell lung cancer. Each CDR3 is given without its conserved first and last residue.

J: TRBJ1-5; V: TRBV7-2; CDR3: ASSLDTGTRQPQH
J: TRBJ1-5; V: TRBV10-3; CDR3: AISESGRGSLGQPQH
J: TRBJ1-1; V: TRBV6-5; CDR3: ASNQGGRDTEAF
J: TRBJ2-2; V: TRBV5-6; CDR3: ASSWDRVTGELF
J: TRBJ1-5; V: TRBV7-3; CDR3: ASSLSPNQPQH
J: TRBJ2-2; V: TRBV13; CDR3: ASSLQGYGELF
J: TRBJ2-7; V: TRBV6-1; CDR3: ASSEDRGRLKQY
J: TRBJ1-1; V: TRBV9; CDR3: ASSVEQNTEAF
J: TRBJ1-2; V: TRBV12-5; CDR3: ASGFGGFGGYT
J: TRBJ1-2; V: TRBV9; CDR3: ASSGLSRRREGYT
J: TRBJ1-1; V: TRBV18; CDR3: ASSRDSMNTEAF
J: TRBJ1-6; V: TRBV4-3; CDR3: ASSQQGGNSPLH
J: TRBJ2-7; V: TRBV6-5; CDR3: ASSQGGAYEQY
J: TRBJ2-1; V: TRBV29-1; CDR3: SAEPGLNEQF
J: TRBJ2-5; V: TRBV29-1; CDR3: SVGSGGRETQY
J: TRBJ2-2; V: TRBV5-1; CDR3: ASSLALTGELF
J: TRBJ2-7; V: TRBV9; CDR3: ASSVETSGGSYEQY
J: TRBJ1-1; V: TRBV2; CDR3: ASRTGGRNTEAF
J: TRBJ1-4; V: TRBV2; CDR3: ASRWTLTTATNEKLF
J: TRBJ1-1; V: TRBV18; CDR3: ASSIGQRNTEAF
J: TRBJ1-3; V: TRBV5-1; CDR3: ASSFYPTGSGNTIY
J: TRBJ2-5; V: TRBV5-1; CDR3: ASSLEDSQY